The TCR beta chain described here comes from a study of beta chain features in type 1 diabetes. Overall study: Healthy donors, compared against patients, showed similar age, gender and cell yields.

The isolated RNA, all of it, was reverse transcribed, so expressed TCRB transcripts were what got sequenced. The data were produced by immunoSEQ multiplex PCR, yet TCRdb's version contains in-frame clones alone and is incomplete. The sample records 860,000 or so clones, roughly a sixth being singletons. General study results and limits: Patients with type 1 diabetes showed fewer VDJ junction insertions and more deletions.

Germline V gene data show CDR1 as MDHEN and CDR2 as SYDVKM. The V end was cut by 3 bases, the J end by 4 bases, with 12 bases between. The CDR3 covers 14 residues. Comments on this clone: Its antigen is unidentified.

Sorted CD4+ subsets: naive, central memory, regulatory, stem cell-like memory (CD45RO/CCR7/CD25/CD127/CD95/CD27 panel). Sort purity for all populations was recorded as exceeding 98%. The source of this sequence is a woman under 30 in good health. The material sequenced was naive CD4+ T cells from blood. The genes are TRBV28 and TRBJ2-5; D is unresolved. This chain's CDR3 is CASSLGLNTETQYF. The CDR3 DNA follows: TGTGCCAGCAGTTTGGGCCTTAACACAGAGACCCAGTACTTC.